This passage covers 19 T cell receptor beta chains from one sample sequenced in a study of T cell repertoires in cytomegalovirus infection. TCRdb analysed the reads with MiXCR anew, one entry per CDR3 protein. The table includes 200,000 to 300,000 distinct CDR3 sequences, roughly 15% detected once. The sequenced material came from PBMCs. These receptors were collected from a human donor in good health (CMV status not recorded). Some clones in this sample may be carry-over from other donors' samples.

In this sample, this clonotype turned up many times. This chain links TRBV11-2 with TRBJ1-4; D ambiguous. This CDR3 region has 14 residues. Trimming took off 5 bases at V and 5 bases at J, with 12 bases between the two ends. Looked up from germline, CDR1 is SGHAT and CDR2 is FQNNGV. CDR3 coding DNA: TGTGCCAGCAGCCCCCGGAGGGCCAATGAAAAACTGTTTTTT. Its translation is CASSPRRANEKLFF.

This clonotype was counted at least ten times. The chain has TRBV11-2 and TRBJ2-1; TRBD1 might be the D (6 bases). V was shortened by 2 bases and J by 0 bases, with 11 bases between the two germline ends. Germline-derived CDR1 and CDR2 are SGHAT and FQNNGV. There are 16 residues in the CDR3. CDR3 loop: CASSLYRESSYNEQFF. The DNA of the CDR3 is TGTGCCAGCAGCTTATACAGGGAGAGCTCCTACAATGAGCAGTTCTTC.

The chain has TRBV12-3 or TRBV12-4 and TRBJ1-2; 9 bases fit TRBD1. V lost 8 bases to trimming and J lost 8 bases; unmatched junction nucleotides: 6. CDR3 size: 12 residues. Here the CDR3 DNA reads TGTGCCAGCCTTACAGGGGGCGTCGGCTACACCTTC. Translating gives CASLTGGVGYTF.

This clonotype has a count of ten or more. The chain recombines TRBV6-2 or TRBV6-3 with TRBJ1-5; 8 nucleotides match TRBD1. Trimming at V came to 6 bases and at J to 3 bases, leaving 19 bases not matched to a gene. The CDR3 extends over 19 amino acids. CDR1 MNHEY and CDR2 SVGEGT come from the germline V gene. CDR3 loop: CASSLTEFDRDRHNQPQHF. Written as DNA, the CDR3 is TGTGCCAGCAGCCTTACGGAATTCGACCGGGACAGGCACAATCAGCCCCAGCATTTT.

This clonotype was counted between two and nine times. The chain has TRBV4-1 and TRBJ2-2; 8 bases agree with TRBD1. CDR1 and CDR2 (germline): MGHRA, YSYEKL. V shed 4 bases and J 4 bases; nucleotides not matched to a gene: 17. This CDR3 has 19 residues. The CDR3 sequence: CASSLTPGQALLGTGELFF. The CDR3 DNA sequence: TGCGCCAGCAGCCTTACGCCGGGACAGGCCCTTTTGGGCACCGGGGAGCTGTTTTTT.

The table lists this clonotype with a few counts. This sequence joins TRBV6-1 and TRBJ1-5; 10 nucleotides line up with TRBD1. In germline, CDR1 is MNHNS, CDR2 SASEGT. With 11 bases clipped from V and 6 bases from J, the junction kept 10 bases outside the gene matches. This CDR3 spans 14 amino acids. CDR3 amino acids: CAGGQGRLSQPQHF. CDR3 coding DNA: TGTGCCGGGGGACAGGGGCGGCTTTCTCAGCCCCAGCATTTT.

This chain connects TRBV28 to TRBJ2-7; 10 bases are shared with TRBD1. The CDR3 has 13 residues. Germline V CDR1 and CDR2: MDHEN, SYDVKM. V dropped 6 bases and J dropped 1; count of bases not matched to a gene: 0. CDR3 in DNA: TGTGCCAGCAGGGGACAGGGGTCCTACGAGCAGTACTTC. Residues: CASRGQGSYEQYF.

This clonotype was counted ten times or more. V and J are TRBV20-1 and TRBJ2-7; TRBD2 agrees at 12 bases. The CDR3 is 14 residues long. Trimming took 3 bases from V and 7 from J; bases not matched to a gene: 7. Germline CDR1 and CDR2: DFQATT and SNEGSKA (reference sequence). The CDR3 loop reads CSASSLAGGLEQYF. The CDR3 nucleotides are TGCAGTGCTAGTTCGCTAGCGGGAGGGCTTGAGCAGTACTTC.

The table lists this clonotype with many counts. The CDR3 carries no conserved terminal phenylalanine or tryptophan, so it likely arises from a read error. This rearrangement joins TRBV7-2 to TRBJ2-2; D is perhaps TRBD2 (5 bases). The CDR3 is 14 residues long. CDR1 and CDR2 (germline): SGHTA, FQGNSA. The V end lost 4 bases, the J end lost 6 bases, and 12 bases lay between the germline ends. CDR3: CASSSNSVPGELFL. The CDR3 region has the DNA TGTGCCAGCAGCTCAAATAGCGTCCCCGGGGAGCTGTTTCTT.

The chain couples TRBV28 to TRBJ2-7; TRBD1 agrees at 11 bases. CDR1 is MDHEN and CDR2 is SYDVKM in the germline V gene. The CDR3 is 17 amino acids. V was clipped by 7 bases and J by 4 bases; unmatched bases: 15. Here the CDR3 reads CASITGTGGSSKYEQYF. The CDR3 DNA follows: TGTGCCAGCATCACCGGGACAGGGGGTTCCTCTAAGTACGAGCAGTACTTC.

This clonotype came up many times. The V gene is TRBV7-2, the J gene TRBJ1-6; TRBD1 aligns across 7 bases. This CDR3 spans 15 amino acids. V dropped 1 base and J dropped 6; count of bases not matched to a gene: 3. CDR1 SGHTA and CDR2 FQGNSA come from the germline V gene. The CDR3 bases are TGTGCCAGCAGCTTAGTAGGGACAGCTAATTCACCCCTCCACTTT. Amino acid sequence: CASSLVGTANSPLHF.

The gene calls are TRBV29-1 and TRBJ2-1, with D unclear. V lost 1 base, J lost 1 base, and 14 bases lay in between. The CDR3 length is 16 residues. Germline CDR1 and CDR2: SQVTM and ANQGSEA. CDR3: CSVEGAPAKSYNEQFF. The CDR3 DNA reads as TGCAGCGTTGAAGGGGCCCCTGCGAAGTCCTACAATGAGCAGTTCTTC.

The gene calls are TRBV20-1 and TRBJ2-7, with a possible D match to TRBD2 (6 bases). Germline V lookup: CDR1 DFQATT, CDR2 SNEGSKA (reference sequence). This CDR3 is built from 15 residues. Trimming took off 1 base at V and 0 bases at J, with 13 bases between the two ends. The chain's CDR3 is CSARGRAGNSYEQYF. DNA of the CDR3: TGCAGTGCTAGAGGACGGGCGGGGAACTCCTACGAGCAGTACTTC.

This clonotype was counted many times. The chain joins TRBV7-2 to TRBJ2-1; the D call may be TRBD1 or TRBD2 (5 bases each). Germline-derived CDR1 and CDR2 are SGHTA and FQGNSA. This CDR3 has 16 amino acids. V was trimmed by 2 bases and J by 2 bases, leaving 13 bases between them. CDR3 residues: CASSLSAGAPYNEQFF. Here the CDR3 DNA reads TGTGCCAGCAGCTTATCGGCCGGGGCCCCCTACAATGAGCAGTTCTTC.

This clonotype was seen ten or more times. The V and J genes are TRBV7-8 and TRBJ2-2; TRBD1 is a possible D gene (5 bases). V was cut by 3 bases and J by 3 bases, with 11 bases left in between. Germline CDR1 SGHVS, CDR2 FQNEAQ. CDR3 length: 15 residues. As DNA, the CDR3 is TGTGCCAGCAGCTTTCACCAGGGCGACACCGGGGAGCTGTTTTTT. This translates into CASSFHQGDTGELFF.

This clonotype occurred many times. The gene calls are TRBV5-4 and TRBJ2-3; 7 bases are shared with TRBD2. The CDR3 has 14 residues. The germline CDR1 and CDR2 sequences are SGHNT and YYREEE (reference sequence). J was trimmed by 5 bases and V by 4 bases; bases with no gene match: 7. CDR3 DNA: TGTGCCAGCAGCCCCCGGACTAGACGAGATACGCAGTATTTT. This codes for CASSPRTRRDTQYF.

This clonotype came up many times. This sequence joins TRBV7-2 and TRBJ1-2, with D unclear. The germline V and J ends were trimmed by 1 base and 8 bases, with 8 bases remaining between them. Germline V lookup: CDR1 SGHTA, CDR2 FQGNSA. The CDR3 length is 12 residues. In nucleotides, the CDR3 is TGTGCCAGCAGCTTAGAAACCTCGGGCTACACCTTC. This encodes CASSLETSGYTF.

This clonotype was observed many times. The V and J genes are TRBV27 and TRBJ1-2; D is possibly TRBD1 (5 bases). V was pared by 0 bases and J by 2 bases, with 7 bases between. This CDR3 spans 14 amino acids. Germline V gives CDR1 MNHEY, CDR2 SMNVEV (reference sequence). The CDR3 DNA reads as TGTGCCAGCAGTTTATCCCGGGGCAACTATGGCTACACCTTC. As protein: CASSLSRGNYGYTF.

J is TRBJ1-1 and V is TRBV14, with 11 nucleotides matching TRBD1. The junction had 2 bases not matched to a gene; V was cut back by 1 base and J by 1 base. This CDR3 is 16 amino acids long. CDR1 and CDR2 (germline): SGHDN, FVKESK. The CDR3 protein is CASSQADRGPNTEAFF. CDR3 in DNA: TGTGCCAGCAGCCAAGCGGACAGGGGGCCGAACACTGAAGCTTTCTTT.